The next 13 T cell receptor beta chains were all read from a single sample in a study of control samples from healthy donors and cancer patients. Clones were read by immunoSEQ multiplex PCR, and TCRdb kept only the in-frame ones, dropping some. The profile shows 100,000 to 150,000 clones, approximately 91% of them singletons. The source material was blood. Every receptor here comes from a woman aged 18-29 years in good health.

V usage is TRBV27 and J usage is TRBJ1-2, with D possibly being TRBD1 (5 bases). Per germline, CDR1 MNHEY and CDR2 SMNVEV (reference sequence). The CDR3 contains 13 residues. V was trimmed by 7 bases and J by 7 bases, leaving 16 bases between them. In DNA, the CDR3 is TGTGCCAGCAAATCTCAGGGTCGTAGTGGCTACACCTTC. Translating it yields CASKSQGRSGYTF.

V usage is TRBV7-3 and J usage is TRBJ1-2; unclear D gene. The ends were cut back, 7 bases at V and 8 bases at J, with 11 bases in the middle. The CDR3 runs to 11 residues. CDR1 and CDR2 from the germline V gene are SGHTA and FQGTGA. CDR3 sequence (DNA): TGTGCCAGCACCAGGCATGACGGCTACACCTTC. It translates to CASTRHDGYTF.

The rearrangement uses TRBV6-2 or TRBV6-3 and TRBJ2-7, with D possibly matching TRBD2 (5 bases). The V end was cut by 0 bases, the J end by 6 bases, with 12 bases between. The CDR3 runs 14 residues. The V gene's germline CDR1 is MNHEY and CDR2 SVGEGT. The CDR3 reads CASSYSGRGGEQYF. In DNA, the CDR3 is TGTGCCAGCAGTTACTCTGGACGGGGTGGCGAGCAGTACTTC.

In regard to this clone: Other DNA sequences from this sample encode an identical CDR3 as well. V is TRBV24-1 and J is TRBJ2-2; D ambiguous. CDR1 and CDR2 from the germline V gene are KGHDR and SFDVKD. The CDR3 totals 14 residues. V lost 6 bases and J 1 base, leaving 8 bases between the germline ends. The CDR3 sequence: CATSPGQNTGELFF. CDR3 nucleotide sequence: TGTGCCACCAGTCCGGGCCAGAACACCGGGGAGCTGTTTTTT.

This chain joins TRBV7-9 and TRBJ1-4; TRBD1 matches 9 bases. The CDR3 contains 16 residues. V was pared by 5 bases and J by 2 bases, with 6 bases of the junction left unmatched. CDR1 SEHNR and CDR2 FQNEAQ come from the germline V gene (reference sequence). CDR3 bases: TGTGCCAGCAGCCCGCGAGGACAGGGGACTAATGAAAAACTGTTTTTT. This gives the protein CASSPRGQGTNEKLFF.

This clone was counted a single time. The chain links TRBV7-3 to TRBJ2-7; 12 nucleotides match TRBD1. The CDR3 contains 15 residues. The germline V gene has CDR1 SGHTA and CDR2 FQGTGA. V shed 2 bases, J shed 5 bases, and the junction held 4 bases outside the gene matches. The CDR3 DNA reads TGTGCCAGCAGCTTAGATGGGACAGGGGGCAACGAGCAGTACTTC. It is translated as CASSLDGTGGNEQYF.

CDR3 residues: CASSLIQANTEAFF. The CDR3, as DNA: TGTGCCAGCAGCCTGATTCAGGCTAACACTGAAGCTTTCTTT. The V call is TRBV5-4, the J call TRBJ1-1, with D unclear. V lost 4 bases, J lost 2 bases, and 12 bases lay in between. Germline CDR1 is SGHNT and CDR2 is YYREEE (reference sequence). There are 14 residues in the CDR3. Based on the CDR3 plus reference TRBV5-4 and TRBJ1-1, the full variable domain is ETGVTQSPTHLIKTRGQQVTLRCSSQSGHNTVSWYQQALGQGPQFIFQYYREEENGRGNFPPRFSGLQFPNYSSELNVNALELDDSALYLCASSLIQANTEAFFGQGTRLTVV.

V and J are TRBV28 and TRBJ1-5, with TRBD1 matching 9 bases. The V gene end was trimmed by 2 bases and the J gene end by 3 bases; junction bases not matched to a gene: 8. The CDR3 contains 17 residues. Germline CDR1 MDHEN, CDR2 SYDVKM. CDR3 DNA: TGTGCCAGCAGTTTACGAGGGACAGGGTTCCTCAATCAGCCCCAGCATTTT. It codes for CASSLRGTGFLNQPQHF.

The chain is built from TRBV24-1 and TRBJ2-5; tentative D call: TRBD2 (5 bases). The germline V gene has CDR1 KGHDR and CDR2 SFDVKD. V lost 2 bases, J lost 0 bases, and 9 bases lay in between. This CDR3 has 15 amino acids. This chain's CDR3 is CATSDYVGDQETQYF. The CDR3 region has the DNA TGTGCCACCAGTGATTACGTGGGAGACCAAGAGACCCAGTACTTC.

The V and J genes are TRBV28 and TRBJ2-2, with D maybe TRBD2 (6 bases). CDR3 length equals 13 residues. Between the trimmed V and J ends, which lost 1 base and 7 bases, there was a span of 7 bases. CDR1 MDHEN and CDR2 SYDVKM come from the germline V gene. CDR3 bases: TGTGCCAGCAGTTTATTCGGGGGCGGGGAGCTGTTTTTT. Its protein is CASSLFGGGELFF.

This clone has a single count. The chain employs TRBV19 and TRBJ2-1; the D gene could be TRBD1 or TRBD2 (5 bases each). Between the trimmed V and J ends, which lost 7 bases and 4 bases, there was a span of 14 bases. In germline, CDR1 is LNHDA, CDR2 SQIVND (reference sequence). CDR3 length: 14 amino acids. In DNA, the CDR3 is TGTGCCAGTATGGTGGGGCCGGGGTACAATGAGCAGTTCTTC. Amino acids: CASMVGPGYNEQFF.

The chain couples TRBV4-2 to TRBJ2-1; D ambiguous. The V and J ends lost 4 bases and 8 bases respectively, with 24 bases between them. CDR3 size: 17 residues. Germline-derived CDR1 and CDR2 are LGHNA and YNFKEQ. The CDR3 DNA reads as TGTGCCAGCAGCCTCCGATATTACGGAGTCTCACCCGATGAGCAGTTCTTC. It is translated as CASSLRYYGVSPDEQFF.

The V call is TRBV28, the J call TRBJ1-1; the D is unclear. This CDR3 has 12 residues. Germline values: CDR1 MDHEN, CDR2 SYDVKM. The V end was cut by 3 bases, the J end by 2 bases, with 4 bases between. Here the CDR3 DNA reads TGTGCCAGCAGTTTGGGCAACACTGAAGCTTTCTTT. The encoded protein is CASSLGNTEAFF.